One and the same sample provided the 30 T cell receptor beta chains below, sequenced in a study of shared clonotypes between healthy human individuals. This table comes from immunoSEQ multiplex PCR, and its TCRdb copy is limited to in-frame clones, with some not included. This table holds about 2.4 million clones, over 85% found once. The material sequenced was naive CD4+ T cells from PBMCs. Subset defined: CD45RA+ positively selected. The receptors stem from a man in his late teens or twenties in good health. Some clones in this sample may be carry-over from other donors' samples.

This chain uses TRBV14 with TRBJ2-7; 9 bases align to TRBD1. The CDR3 covers 13 residues. The V gene end was trimmed by 4 bases and the J gene end by 9 bases; junction bases not matched to a gene: 7. Germline loops: CDR1 SGHDN, CDR2 FVKESK. For the CDR3, the DNA is TGTGCCAGCAGCCCATACAGGGGGCTAGGGCAGTACTTC. Its protein is CASSPYRGLGQYF.

This clone appeared once. The chain links TRBV5-7 to TRBJ2-7; the D gene is possibly TRBD2 (5 bases). TRBV5-7 is annotated as an ORF whose role is uncertain. The CDR3 length is 15 residues. Between the trimmed V and J ends, which lost 2 bases and 5 bases, there was a span of 17 bases. This CDR3 is CASSFGSEPRDEQYF. CDR3 bases: TGTGCCAGCAGCTTTGGGAGTGAGCCGAGGGACGAGCAGTACTTC.

This clone was counted only a few times. The genes are TRBV7-3 and TRBJ1-2, with TRBD1 as a possible D gene (6 bases). From germline, CDR1 is SGHTA and CDR2 FQGTGA. V shed 5 bases and J shed 4 bases, with 23 bases lying between them. The CDR3 length is 17 residues. The CDR3 DNA follows: TGTGCCAGCAGCCCCCTAGGGGGATACAACTTAACCTATGGCTACACCTTC. Its translation: CASSPLGGYNLTYGYTF.

J is TRBJ2-7 and V is TRBV11-1, with D unclear. Trimming took 4 bases from V and 5 from J, leaving 18 bases between them. The germline V gene has CDR1 SGHAT and CDR2 FQDESV (reference sequence). The CDR3 length is 15 residues. CDR3 nucleotide sequence: TGTGCCAGCAGCTACGGAAAAAACGGCCAGCACGAGCAGTACTTC. The encoded protein is CASSYGKNGQHEQYF.

This chain links TRBV28 with TRBJ1-5; D gene uncertain. The CDR3 length is 12 residues. From germline, CDR1 is MDHEN and CDR2 SYDVKM. Trimming shortened V by 5 bases and J by 7 bases, and 9 bases separated the two germline ends. CDR3 in DNA: TGTGCCAGCAGTCCCCCGGAACAGCCCCAGCATTTT. Encoded protein: CASSPPEQPQHF.

The chain links TRBV5-1 to TRBJ2-7; TRBD1 matches 9 bases. The junction had 5 bases not matched to a gene; V was cut back by 4 bases and J by 0 bases. Germline assignment: CDR1 SGHRS and CDR2 YFSETQ. There are 15 residues in the CDR3. The CDR3 coding sequence is TGCGCCAGCAGCCCGAGGACAGGGGCCTCCTACGAGCAGTACTTC. Amino acids: CASSPRTGASYEQYF.

The V and J genes are TRBV9 and TRBJ2-1; 7 bases are shared with TRBD2. The V gene's germline CDR1 is SGDLS and CDR2 YYNGEE. The CDR3 runs to 15 residues. Losses at the gene ends were 0 bases for V and 6 bases for J; bases not matched to a gene: 6. CDR3 sequence (DNA): TGTGCCAGCAGCGTAGACCCGGGAGGACGCAATGAGCAGTTCTTC. It yields the protein CASSVDPGGRNEQFF.

This clone was seen a handful of times. Other DNA sequences in the sample encode the same CDR3. V gene TRBV28 combines with J gene TRBJ1-5; D possibly corresponds to TRBD1 (5 bases). The length of the CDR3 is 15 residues. Trimming took 2 bases from V and 4 from J, leaving 12 bases between them. The germline V gene encodes CDR1 MDHEN and CDR2 SYDVKM. The CDR3 spells CASSLRQGRNQPQHF. DNA for the CDR3: TGTGCCAGCAGTTTAAGGCAGGGTCGGAATCAGCCCCAGCATTTT.

This chain links TRBV6-5 with TRBJ1-1, with a possible D match to TRBD1 (6 bases). Trimming took off 6 bases at V and 11 bases at J, with 13 bases between the two ends. The V gene's germline CDR1 is MNHEY and CDR2 SVGAGI. There are 11 residues in the CDR3. The CDR3 DNA sequence: TGTGCCAGCAGATTACAGGGTGCGGCTTTCTTT. Translating it yields CASRLQGAAFF.

For the CDR3, the DNA is TGTGCCAGCAGTTTAATGTACGACAGATACACAGATACGCAGTATTTT. Its translation is CASSLMYDRYTDTQYF. V and J are TRBV27 and TRBJ2-3; the D gene is possibly TRBD1 (5 bases). The V and J ends lost 2 bases and 2 bases respectively, with 14 bases between them. The CDR3 spans 16 residues. Germline V gene sequence: CDR1 MNHEY, CDR2 SMNVEV (reference sequence).

The CDR3 sequence is CASSVEGVGYTF. The CDR3 nucleotides are TGTGCCAGCAGCGTAGAAGGCGTTGGCTACACCTTC. The chain uses TRBV9 and TRBJ1-2; no clear D. This CDR3 has 12 residues. Looked up from germline, CDR1 is SGDLS and CDR2 is YYNGEE. V was shortened by 0 bases and J by 7 bases, with 7 bases between the two germline ends.

The chain has TRBV25-1 and TRBJ1-1; 7 nucleotides match TRBD1. CDR1 is MGHDK, CDR2 SYGVNS, per germline. V was clipped by 0 bases and J by 12 bases; unmatched bases: 7. This CDR3 spans 13 amino acids. CDR3 in amino acids: CASSEYAGQSTFF. The DNA for the CDR3 is TGTGCCAGCAGTGAATACGCGGGACAGTCGACTTTCTTT.

J is TRBJ2-3 and V is TRBV28; 10 positions match TRBD2. The V segment lost 7 bases and the J segment 5 bases; nucleotides outside the gene matches: 9. CDR1 and CDR2 (germline): MDHEN, SYDVKM. The CDR3 runs to 15 residues. The CDR3 reads CASTSTSGTLDTQYF. The DNA of the CDR3 is TGTGCCAGCACCTCCACTAGCGGGACGTTAGATACGCAGTATTTT.

DNA of the CDR3: TGTGCCAGCAGCTTTACAGGCGGGTTTGATCCTGGCTACACCTTC. It yields the protein CASSFTGGFDPGYTF. V and J are TRBV7-2 and TRBJ1-2; TRBD1 is a possible D gene (5 bases). Germline CDR1 reads SGHTA; CDR2 reads FQGNSA. The germline V and J ends were trimmed by 3 bases and 7 bases, with 18 bases remaining between them. The CDR3 is 15 residues long.

V gene TRBV6-5 combines with J gene TRBJ2-1, with 12 bases matching TRBD2. Germline CDR1 and CDR2: MNHEY and SVGAGI. The V gene end was trimmed by 8 bases and the J gene end by 9 bases; junction bases not matched to a gene: 8. This CDR3 contains 14 residues. The CDR3 reads CASRTPGLAGEQFF. The CDR3 DNA is TGTGCCAGCCGGACCCCGGGACTAGCGGGTGAGCAGTTCTTC.

This chain connects TRBV5-1 to TRBJ2-1; TRBD2 agrees at 7 bases. Germline assignment: CDR1 SGHRS and CDR2 YFSETQ. The CDR3 is made up of 15 amino acids. V trimming: 4 bases; J trimming: 4 bases; junction bases outside the gene matches: 8. CDR3 in amino acids: CASSPREGRYNEQFF. As DNA, the CDR3 is TGCGCCAGCAGCCCTAGGGAGGGCCGATACAATGAGCAGTTCTTC.

The chain is built from TRBV6-1 and TRBJ1-1; D is perhaps TRBD1 (5 bases). Germline lookup yields CDR1 MNHNS and CDR2 SASEGT. Trimming removed 6 bases at V and 1 base at J, with 12 bases between. The CDR3 length is 14 residues. CDR3: CASRGRPPNTEAFF. As DNA, the CDR3 is TGTGCCAGCAGGGGACGACCGCCGAACACTGAAGCTTTCTTT.

This chain uses TRBV27 with TRBJ2-2; 7 bases fit TRBD2. Germline values: CDR1 MNHEY, CDR2 SMNVEV (reference sequence). The CDR3 spans 16 residues. The trim removed 2 bases at V and 8 bases at J, leaving 11 bases unmatched. CDR3 loop: CASSLNRGSRAGELFF. The CDR3 nucleotides read TGTGCCAGCAGTTTAAACCGCGGGAGCCGAGCTGGGGAGCTGTTTTTT.

The chain is built from TRBV28 and TRBJ2-3; 8 bases are shared with TRBD2. J lost 0 bases, V lost 3 bases, and 17 bases had no gene match. The CDR3 contains 20 residues. Germline V gene data show CDR1 as MDHEN and CDR2 as SYDVKM. The CDR3 sequence: CASSFIYRPGGPGSTDTQYF. The CDR3 region has the DNA TGTGCCAGCAGTTTCATCTATCGGCCGGGAGGGCCCGGGAGCACAGATACGCAGTATTTT.

This rearrangement joins TRBV19 to TRBJ1-2, with D uncertain. The germline gives CDR1 LNHDA, CDR2 SQIVND (reference sequence). This CDR3 contains 14 residues. The V and J ends lost 6 bases and 3 bases respectively, with 14 bases between them. The CDR3 nucleotides read TGTGCCAGTAGAAGCCCCCAATCCCACTATGGCTACACCTTC. This translates into CASRSPQSHYGYTF.

As for this clone: Other DNA sequences in the same sample also yield this CDR3. The chain employs TRBV5-1 and TRBJ2-2, with no clear D. Per germline, CDR1 SGHRS and CDR2 YFSETQ. The CDR3 covers 14 residues. Trimming took off 0 bases at V and 1 base at J, with 4 bases between the two ends. The CDR3 DNA reads TGCGCCAGCAGCTTGGCGGGGAACACCGGGGAGCTGTTTTTT. Translation: CASSLAGNTGELFF. Based on the CDR3 plus reference TRBV5-1 and TRBJ2-2, the full variable domain is KAGVTQTPRYLIKTRGQQVTLSCSPISGHRSVSWYQQTPGQGLQFLFEYFSETQRNKGNFPGRFSGRQFSNSRSEMNVSTLELGDSALYLCASSLAGNTGELFFGEGSRLTVL.

The V gene is TRBV4-1, the J gene TRBJ2-3; 11 bases fit TRBD2. This CDR3 comprises 17 residues. Germline CDR1 and CDR2: MGHRA and YSYEKL. After removal of 1 base from V and 5 bases from J, the junction contained 8 bases not matched to a gene. CDR3 DNA sequence: TGCGCCAGCAGCCAAGGTTCTCTAGCGGGAGGTATAGATACGCAGTATTTT. Amino acids: CASSQGSLAGGIDTQYF.

The rearrangement links TRBV28 to TRBJ1-3; D possibly corresponds to TRBD1 (6 bases). The CDR3 totals 17 residues. In germline, CDR1 is MDHEN, CDR2 SYDVKM. Between the trimmed V and J ends, which lost 3 bases and 4 bases, there was a span of 19 bases. The CDR3 coding sequence is TGTGCCAGCAGTTTCCTATCTTTCGCTGGACAGGGAAACACCATATATTTT. Protein: CASSFLSFAGQGNTIYF.

The J gene is TRBJ2-7, the V gene TRBV7-9, with 9 bases lining up with TRBD2. Losses at the gene ends were 0 bases for V and 2 bases for J; bases not matched to a gene: 2. The CDR3 totals 15 residues. CDR1 SEHNR and CDR2 FQNEAQ come from the germline V gene (reference sequence). The CDR3 DNA reads TGTGCCAGCAGCTTAGCGAGCGGGGGGACCTACGAGCAGTACTTC. Amino acid sequence: CASSLASGGTYEQYF.

This clone appeared a single time. J is TRBJ2-7 and V is TRBV6-1; 8 nucleotides agree with TRBD2. Per germline, CDR1 MNHNS and CDR2 SASEGT. V shed 7 bases and J 7 bases; nucleotides not matched to a gene: 9. This CDR3 is built from 13 residues. Written as DNA, the CDR3 is TGTGCCAGCAAAAAAGCGGGAGTCTTAGAGCAGTACTTC. Translation: CASKKAGVLEQYF.

The chain joins TRBV6-1 to TRBJ2-2, with D hard to call. V lost 10 bases, J lost 4 bases, and 19 bases lay in between. The length of the CDR3 is 15 residues. Germline V lookup: CDR1 MNHNS, CDR2 SASEGT. CDR3 DNA: TGTGCCACCGGACGTGAAAAGGCCGCCACCGGGGAGCTGTTTTTT. This encodes CATGREKAATGELFF.

This clone was detected only once. V usage is TRBV5-1 and J usage is TRBJ2-2, with D hard to call. Trimming removed 4 bases from V and 8 bases from J, with 21 bases in between. Germline values: CDR1 SGHRS, CDR2 YFSETQ. This CDR3 comprises 16 residues. CDR3 in amino acids: CASSPPRTRNLGELFF. The CDR3 nucleotides are TGCGCCAGCAGCCCCCCGAGGACGCGAAACTTGGGGGAGCTGTTTTTT.

The chain couples TRBV6-1 to TRBJ2-1; 8 nucleotides agree with TRBD2. The J segment lost 0 bases and the V segment lost 8 bases, leaving 6 bases of the junction unmatched. The CDR3 has 15 residues. Germline V gene lookup returns CDR1 MNHNS and CDR2 SASEGT. CDR3 in amino acids: CASLSGTLSYNEQFF. In DNA, the CDR3 is TGTGCCAGCCTTAGCGGGACCCTCTCCTACAATGAGCAGTTCTTC.

The V call is TRBV6-1, the J call TRBJ2-4, with D unclear. CDR3 length: 15 residues. Per germline, CDR1 MNHNS and CDR2 SASEGT. The ends were cut back, 6 bases at V and 0 bases at J, with 12 bases in the middle. The CDR3 DNA reads TGTGCCAGCAGACCCAACGAATTAGCCAAAAACATTCAGTACTTC. Amino acid sequence: CASRPNELAKNIQYF.

The CDR3 DNA reads as TGTGCCAGCAGCTTGGGTCCTGGGCAATTGCATCAGCCCCAGCATTTT. This codes for CASSLGPGQLHQPQHF. This chain links TRBV5-5 with TRBJ1-5; D call uncertain. Germline lookup yields CDR1 SGHKS and CDR2 YYEKEE (reference sequence). Trimming removed 0 bases at V and 5 bases at J, with 15 bases between. The CDR3 is 16 amino acids.